This is a list of T cell receptor beta chains from one sample in a study of OX40 agonist ivuxolimab in advanced cancers. Here immunoSEQ multiplex PCR was the method, and the copy in TCRdb shows in-frame clones only, minus some. The sample yields about 55,000 clones, 84% seen once. The sample consisted of CD4+ or CD8+ T cells sorted from blood, taken in a trial of the OX40 agonist ivuxolimab. The receptors shown here come from an adult with an advanced solid tumor such as melanoma, head and neck, liver or kidney cancer. The CDR3 runs from the conserved cysteine through the conserved F or W. Each record gives: V gene, clone size, D gene, J gene, CDR3 protein, CDR3 DNA. The D gene is left open where the match is weak. The listing skips clone size in some rows; elsewhere it reads once, few, many or a size class.

TRBV29-1	NA	NA	TRBJ2-1	CSVEELASYNEQFF	TGCAGCGTTGAAGAACTAGCTAGCTACAATGAGCAGTTCTTC
TRBV7-6	NA	TRBD2	TRBJ2-3	CASSLTSGGLSTDTQYF	TGTGCCAGCAGCTTAACTAGCGGGGGTTTGAGCACAGATACGCAGTATTTT
TRBV6-5	NA	NA	TRBJ1-2	CASSYSAGINYGYTF	TGTGCCAGCAGTTACTCGGCAGGGATTAACTATGGCTACACCTTC
TRBV19	NA	NA	TRBJ2-1	CASSGPSYNEQFF	TGTGCCAGTAGTGGACCTTCCTACAATGAGCAGTTCTTC
TRBV14	NA	NA	TRBJ2-5	CASRSGTPSRRSQETQYF	TGTGCCAGCCGGAGCGGAACCCCCTCCAGACGAAGTCAAGAGACCCAGTACTTC
TRBV9	NA	NA	TRBJ2-3	CASTSTDTQYF	TGTGCCAGCACATCCACAGATACGCAGTATTTT
TRBV19	NA	NA	TRBJ2-1	CASSISTLAGGNEQFF	TGTGCCAGTAGTATTTCTACACTAGCAGGAGGGAATGAGCAGTTCTTC
TRBV4-2	NA	TRBD1	TRBJ1-1	CASSPMDGQGYTEAFF	TGTGCCAGCAGCCCTATGGACGGACAGGGTTACACTGAAGCTTTCTTT
TRBV4-3	NA	NA	TRBJ1-5	CASSIGRTQPQHF	TGCGCCAGCAGCATCGGGAGAACTCAGCCCCAGCATTTT
TRBV4-3	NA	NA	TRBJ2-6	CASSQDHVGNSGANVLTF	TGCGCCAGCAGCCAAGATCACGTGGGGAACTCTGGGGCCAACGTCCTGACTTTC
TRBV10-3	NA	TRBD2	TRBJ2-7	CAIKTSGSEQYF	TGTGCCATCAAGACTAGCGGGAGTGAGCAGTACTTC
TRBV5-1	NA	NA	TRBJ1-2	CASSLARRDHYGYTF	TGCGCCAGCAGCTTGGCCAGGAGGGACCACTATGGCTACACCTTC
TRBV10-2	NA	NA	TRBJ2-1	CASSEGVGEQFF	TGCGCCAGCAGTGAGGGGGTAGGTGAGCAGTTCTTC
TRBV29-1	NA	TRBD2	TRBJ2-1	CSVETSGRAGEQFF	TGCAGCGTTGAGACTAGCGGGAGGGCCGGTGAGCAGTTCTTC
TRBV15	NA	NA	TRBJ2-3	CATSRDLGEYSDTQYF	TGTGCCACCAGCAGAGATCTGGGGGAGTATTCGGATACGCAGTATTTT
TRBV6-5	once	NA	TRBJ2-4	CASRPNAKNIQYF	TGTGCCAGCAGGCCGAATGCCAAAAACATTCAGTACTTC
TRBV27	NA	TRBD2	TRBJ2-1	CASSPPRLAGEYNEQFF	TGTGCCAGCAGTCCCCCCCGACTAGCGGGAGAGTACAATGAGCAGTTCTTC
TRBV11-3	NA	NA	TRBJ2-6	CASSPLAQSSGANVLTF	TGTGCCAGCAGCCCACTTGCACAGAGCTCTGGGGCCAACGTCCTGACTTTC
TRBV11-2	many	NA	TRBJ2-3	CASSLTPRGDTQYF	TGTGCCAGCAGCTTAACGCCACGGGGTGATACGCAGTATTTT
TRBV2	NA	TRBD1	TRBJ1-6	CASRGTGINSPLHF	TGTGCCAGCAGGGGGACAGGGATTAATTCACCCCTCCACTTT
TRBV27	NA	TRBD2	TRBJ2-1	CASSLSPAATRVAGPNEQFF	TGTGCCAGCAGTTTATCGCCGGCTGCGACCCGAGTAGCGGGACCCAATGAGCAGTTCTTC
TRBV12-5	NA	TRBD2	TRBJ2-1	CASGWGTSGSQNEQFF	TGTGCTAGTGGTTGGGGGACTAGCGGGAGTCAGAATGAGCAGTTCTTC
TRBV7-7	NA	TRBD2	TRBJ2-3	CASSLGLAGGTDTQYF	TGTGCCAGCAGCTTAGGACTAGCGGGAGGCACAGATACGCAGTATTTT